This TCR beta chain was profiled in a study of T-cell memory formation after mild COVID-19. About this clonotype itself: Its cognate antigen is unknown.

Researchers used 5'RACE with constant-segment primers to make TCR alpha and TCR beta cDNA libraries that carry sample barcodes and UMIs. Via MiXCR, TCRdb re-called the 5' RACE reads, giving one row per CDR3 protein. The table shows hundreds of thousands of distinct CDR3 sequences, with about 18% occurring only once. Study-wide results and caveats: Contracting clones localized mainly to CM and EM when CD4+ and mainly to EMRA when CD8+. Memory cells collected pre-infection included some clones that later responded, suggesting cross-reactive memory joined. Clones that got smaller from day 15 to 85 had even CD4/CD8, while clones growing later tipped toward CD4+.

The germline V gene encodes CDR1 SGHVS and CDR2 FQNEAQ. With 5 bases clipped from V and 7 bases from J, the junction kept 12 bases outside the gene matches. This CDR3 is built from 15 residues. Sample: PBMCs or a T cell subset sorted from them (not recorded which). V and J are TRBV7-8 and TRBJ1-2; TRBD1 matches at 8 bases. The clonotype comes from an adult woman who had mild COVID-19 (a few samples of this study predate the infection). Cell type and time point are not known. DNA for the CDR3: TGTGCCAGCAGCCCGCGGACAGGGCTTGGGGGTGGCTACACCTTC. Its protein product is CASSPRTGLGGGYTF.